This passage covers 30 T cell receptor beta chains from one sample sequenced in a study of early T cells in non-severe SARS-CoV-2 infection. TCRdb re-called the 5' RACE reads through MiXCR, storing one row per CDR3 protein. There are more than 30,000 distinct CDR3 sequences in the sample; 5.8% occur only once, and around 24% lies in the top ten. The material sequenced was whole blood. All receptors come from an adult who was a healthcare worker with PCR-confirmed SARS-CoV-2 infection or an uninfected control (not recorded which).

Many counts were recorded for this clonotype. The chain is built from TRBV11-2 and TRBJ2-6, with D perhaps TRBD2 (5 bases). Germline assignment: CDR1 SGHAT and CDR2 FQNNGV. V lost 8 bases, J lost 0 bases, and 8 bases lay in between. CDR3 length: 14 residues. CDR3 nucleotide sequence: TGTGCCAGCGGGGAGAGCTCTGGGGCCAACGTCCTGACTTTC. Protein product: CASGESSGANVLTF.

This clonotype was observed many times. The rearrangement uses TRBV20-1 and TRBJ1-6, with D tentatively TRBD1 (5 bases). Per the germline V gene, CDR1 is DFQATT and CDR2 is SNEGSKA (reference sequence). V shed 5 bases and J shed 7 bases, with 18 bases lying between them. This CDR3 is built from 15 residues. The CDR3 bases are TGCAGTGCTCCGGGACTGCCGACTGGGAATTCACCCCTCCACTTT. Its translation: CSAPGLPTGNSPLHF.

V usage is TRBV28 and J usage is TRBJ2-7; a weak D match, TRBD1 (5 bases). CDR3 length equals 13 residues. V lost 3 bases and J 5 bases, leaving 11 bases between the germline ends. Germline V gene data show CDR1 as MDHEN and CDR2 as SYDVKM. CDR3: CASSFSGSHEQYF. CDR3 sequence (DNA): TGTGCCAGCAGTTTTTCAGGGTCCCACGAGCAGTACTTC.

A few counts support this clonotype. This chain uses TRBV2 with TRBJ1-5; unclear D gene. This CDR3 has 14 residues. Germline CDR1 reads SNHLY; CDR2 reads FYNNEI. Trimming pared 5 bases from V and 2 bases from J, leaving 10 bases between. Here the CDR3 reads CASSKRWGNQPQHF. DNA for the CDR3: TGTGCCAGCAGTAAAAGATGGGGCAATCAGCCCCAGCATTTT.

The genes are TRBV15 and TRBJ2-3; 7 bases are a match to TRBD2. The V gene's germline CDR1 is LNHNV and CDR2 YYDKDF (reference sequence). Losses at the gene ends were 0 bases for V and 4 bases for J; bases not matched to a gene: 7. This CDR3 comprises 16 residues. The CDR3 sequence is CATSRDLRGESDTQYF. In DNA, the CDR3 is TGTGCCACCAGCAGAGACCTCCGGGGGGAATCAGATACGCAGTATTTT.

This clonotype was observed many times. This chain links TRBV12-3 or TRBV12-4 with TRBJ2-1, with 9 nucleotides matching TRBD1. This CDR3 is 13 amino acids long. V shed 8 bases and J 7 bases; nucleotides not matched to a gene: 6. The CDR3 nucleotides read TGTGCCAGCGGGGGACAGGGAGCGAATGAGCAGTTCTTC. This sequence encodes CASGGQGANEQFF.

This clonotype turned up a few times. The rearrangement joins TRBV28 to TRBJ2-7; D might be TRBD2 (5 bases). The germline V gene encodes CDR1 MDHEN and CDR2 SYDVKM. The CDR3 runs 16 residues. The V gene lost 3 bases and the J gene lost 1 base, with 16 bases spanning the gap. The CDR3 here is CASSFPSGEGSYEQYF. The CDR3 nucleotides are TGTGCCAGCAGTTTTCCCTCCGGGGAAGGATCCTACGAGCAGTACTTC.

CDR3 sequence reads: CASSETLAYEQYF. The CDR3 nucleotides read TGTGCCAGCAGTGAGACACTAGCCTACGAGCAGTACTTC. This chain uses TRBV2 with TRBJ2-7; D is possibly TRBD2 (5 bases). V was shortened by 3 bases and J by 2 bases, with 8 bases between the two germline ends. The germline V gene has CDR1 SNHLY and CDR2 FYNNEI. There are 13 residues in the CDR3.

This clonotype was counted a few times. This chain links TRBV6-5 with TRBJ2-7; weak D call: TRBD2 (7 bases). With 6 bases removed from V and 9 bases from J, the gap between germline ends came to 27 bases. The CDR3 covers 16 residues. CDR1 is MNHEY, CDR2 SVGAGI, per germline. The CDR3 sequence: CASRRGIGREKVGQYF. The DNA of the CDR3 is TGTGCCAGCAGAAGGGGGATTGGGCGGGAGAAGGTCGGGCAGTACTTC.

This clonotype has at least ten counts. The V gene is TRBV7-9, the J gene TRBJ1-1; D gene ambiguous. This CDR3 has 13 residues. V dropped 6 bases and J dropped 4 bases, with 12 bases sitting between them. Germline values: CDR1 SEHNR, CDR2 FQNEAQ (reference sequence). CDR3 sequence: CASSLTEGTEAFF. The CDR3 DNA reads TGTGCCAGCAGTCTAACGGAGGGCACTGAAGCTTTCTTT. Full variable domain (rest looked up from reference TRBV7-9 and TRBJ1-1): DTGVSQNPRHKITKRGQNVTFRCDPISEHNRLYWYRQTLGQGPEFLTYFQNEAQLEKSRLLSDRFSAERPKGSFSTLEIQRTEQGDSAMYLCASSLTEGTEAFFGQGTRLTVV.

This clonotype was counted ten times or more. J is TRBJ2-3 and V is TRBV20-1; possibly TRBD2 for D (6 bases). Germline V gene sequence: CDR1 DFQATT, CDR2 SNEGSKA (reference sequence). The CDR3 covers 15 residues. The ends were cut back, 0 bases at V and 5 bases at J, with 15 bases in the middle. The DNA of the CDR3 is TGCAGTGCTAGAGACGGCGGGAAGATGGGAGATACGCAGTATTTT. Residues: CSARDGGKMGDTQYF.

This clonotype was counted many times. The chain recombines TRBV6-5 with TRBJ2-3; perhaps TRBD2 as D (6 bases). The CDR3 is 14 residues long. Germline V gives CDR1 MNHEY, CDR2 SVGAGI. Trimming removed 6 bases from V and 7 bases from J, with 17 bases in between. The CDR3 sequence is CASRPGLGLNTQYF. DNA for the CDR3: TGTGCCAGCAGGCCGGGACTCGGTTTAAATACGCAGTATTTT.

This clonotype was found many times. The chain has TRBV29-1 and TRBJ1-2, with unresolved D. Germline V gene lookup returns CDR1 SQVTM and CDR2 ANQGSEA. The V gene lost 7 bases and the J gene lost 8 bases, with 17 bases spanning the gap. CDR3 length: 12 amino acids. For the CDR3, the DNA is TGCAGCGCCGAGGGTATGCTGAAAGGCTACACCTTC. The encoded protein is CSAEGMLKGYTF.

This clonotype showed up just a few times. Mismatch with germline at one junction end may stem from a read error. The chain uses TRBV9 and TRBJ1-2; D is unclear. The length of the CDR3 is 14 residues. Germline CDR1 SGDLS, CDR2 YYNGEE. The chain's CDR3 is CASGVGSEAYGYTF. The CDR3 DNA reads TGTGCCAGCGGCGTAGGTAGTGAGGCCTATGGCTACACCTTC. Combining the CDR3 with reference TRBV9 and TRBJ1-2 gives the whole variable domain DSGVTQTPKHLITATGQRVTLRCSPRSGDLSVYWYQQSLDQGLQFLIQYYNGEERAKGNILERFSAQQFPDLHSELNLSSLELGDSALYFCASGVGSEAYGYTFGSGTRLTVV.

This clonotype showed up many times. This sequence joins TRBV2 and TRBJ2-1, with TRBD2 identical over 14 bases. Germline CDR1 and CDR2: SNHLY and FYNNEI. This CDR3 has 15 residues. V lost 4 bases to trimming and J lost 5 bases; unmatched junction nucleotides: 1. In DNA, the CDR3 is TGTGCCAGCAGTGGACTAGCGGGAGGGGACAATGAGCAGTTCTTC. Its protein is CASSGLAGGDNEQFF.

By share of the sample, this clonotype is medium-sized. The V gene is TRBV7-2, the J gene TRBJ2-3; D is ambiguous. CDR1 SGHTA and CDR2 FQGNSA come from the germline V gene. The length of the CDR3 is 11 residues. Trimming stripped 2 bases from V and 4 bases from J, with 1 base between. CDR3 DNA: TGTGCCAGCAGCTTACCAGATACGCAGTATTTT. Its translation is CASSLPDTQYF.

This clonotype was seen at least ten times. The rearrangement links TRBV5-1 to TRBJ1-2; 8 nucleotides line up with TRBD1. The CDR3 is 13 residues long. Germline V gene data show CDR1 as SGHRS and CDR2 as YFSETQ. Losses at the gene ends were 4 bases for V and 7 bases for J; bases not matched to a gene: 6. This CDR3 reads CASSGGQGFGYTF. The CDR3, as DNA: TGCGCCAGCAGCGGTGGACAGGGATTTGGCTACACCTTC.

This clonotype was found many times. The chain uses TRBV2 and TRBJ2-2; D gene ambiguous. Germline loops: CDR1 SNHLY, CDR2 FYNNEI. There are 15 residues in the CDR3. V dropped 1 base and J dropped 1 base, with 7 bases sitting between them. The CDR3 loop is CASSEGLVNTGELFF. The CDR3 DNA reads TGTGCCAGCAGTGAAGGGCTAGTGAACACCGGGGAGCTGTTTTTT.

This clonotype occurred many times. This chain links TRBV5-1 with TRBJ2-1; 8 bases agree with TRBD2. V shed 2 bases, J shed 0 bases, and the junction held 19 bases outside the gene matches. The CDR3 has 21 amino acids. CDR1 and CDR2 from the germline V gene are SGHRS and YFSETQ. As DNA, the CDR3 is TGCGCCAGCAGCTTTTCCGCCAAAGGGAGCGGGAGCCCCTCCTCCTACAATGAGCAGTTCTTC. Amino acids: CASSFSAKGSGSPSSYNEQFF.

This clonotype showed up just a few times. This chain links TRBV12-5 with TRBJ1-1; D not certain. The CDR3 has 13 residues. With 3 bases removed from V and 0 bases from J, the gap between germline ends came to 5 bases. Germline loops: CDR1 LGHNT, CDR2 FRNRAP. Here the CDR3 DNA reads TGTGCTAGTGGTTTTTGGTTGAACACTGAAGCTTTCTTT. This translates into CASGFWLNTEAFF.

This clonotype turned up a few times. J is TRBJ2-3 and V is TRBV19; D not resolved. Deletions cut 1 base from V and 6 bases from J, with 14 bases between. CDR1 is LNHDA, CDR2 SQIVND, per germline (reference sequence). The CDR3 has 15 amino acids. CDR3 region: CASSIVYYGPDTQYF. DNA of the CDR3: TGTGCCAGTAGTATAGTCTACTACGGGCCGGATACGCAGTATTTT.

The chain combines TRBV9 with TRBJ1-3; D is unresolved. V was cut by 0 bases and J by 4 bases, with 11 bases left in between. The CDR3 totals 15 residues. Looked up from germline, CDR1 is SGDLS and CDR2 is YYNGEE. CDR3 in amino acids: CASSVGEVPGNTIYF. DNA for the CDR3: TGTGCCAGCAGCGTAGGGGAGGTCCCGGGAAACACCATATATTTT.

This clonotype was found many times. The chain employs TRBV12-3 or TRBV12-4 and TRBJ1-5; unclear D gene. V was shortened by 7 bases and J by 5 bases, with 9 bases between the two germline ends. The CDR3 contains 12 residues. The chain's CDR3 is CASTPGHQPQHF. The CDR3 region has the DNA TGTGCCAGCACCCCCGGACATCAGCCCCAGCATTTT.

In this sample, this clonotype turned up many times. The chain uses TRBV12-3 or TRBV12-4 and TRBJ2-7, with a weak D call TRBD1 (6 bases). V lost 3 bases, J lost 4 bases, and 13 bases lay in between. CDR3 length: 14 amino acids. The CDR3 DNA reads as TGTGCCAGCAGTTTTCCTCCAGGGGAATACGAGCAGTACTTC. Protein product: CASSFPPGEYEQYF.

J is TRBJ2-1 and V is TRBV4-1, with TRBD2 matching 8 bases. The CDR3 is 17 amino acids. V trimming: 0 bases; J trimming: 8 bases; junction bases outside the gene matches: 12. Looked up from germline, CDR1 is MGHRA and CDR2 is YSYEKL. CDR3 in amino acids: CASSQDQTGGSVDEQFF. Here the CDR3 DNA reads TGCGCCAGCAGCCAAGATCAAACGGGAGGGTCGGTCGATGAGCAGTTCTTC.

This clonotype was observed at least ten times. The rearrangement joins TRBV13 to TRBJ2-4, with 9 bases lining up with TRBD1. J gave up 7 bases and V 4 bases, and 8 bases lay outside the gene matches. The CDR3 has 15 residues. The germline gives CDR1 PRHDT, CDR2 FYEKMQ (reference sequence). As DNA, the CDR3 is TGTGCCAGCAGCTACTCCGGGACAGGGTCTAACATTCAGTACTTC. Translation: CASSYSGTGSNIQYF.

This clonotype was counted many times. The chain recombines TRBV7-9 with TRBJ2-1, with 12 bases fitting TRBD2. Germline assignment: CDR1 SEHNR and CDR2 FQNEAQ (reference sequence). The CDR3 is made up of 13 amino acids. V lost 9 bases and J lost 7; bases outside the gene matches: 4. CDR3 amino acids: CARSSGRGNEQFF. Written as DNA, the CDR3 is TGTGCCAGATCTAGCGGGAGGGGGAATGAGCAGTTCTTC.

This sequence joins TRBV2 and TRBJ2-7; D uncertain. The CDR3 is 13 amino acids. Per the germline V gene, CDR1 is SNHLY and CDR2 is FYNNEI. Trimming cost V 7 bases and J 3 bases, with 13 bases left between them. CDR3 sequence reads: CASIQEEHYEQYF. The CDR3 DNA reads TGTGCCAGCATTCAAGAGGAGCACTACGAGCAGTACTTC.

This clonotype was seen ten or more times. The rearrangement links TRBV13 to TRBJ1-6; a possible D gene is TRBD1 (5 bases). Trimming cost V 4 bases and J 8 bases, with 9 bases left between them. Germline CDR1 is PRHDT and CDR2 is FYEKMQ (reference sequence). CDR3 length: 13 amino acids. In DNA, the CDR3 is TGTGCCAGCAGCTGGGGCAGAGATTCACCCCTCCACTTT. This sequence encodes CASSWGRDSPLHF.

This clonotype has only a few counts. The chain links TRBV20-1 to TRBJ1-1; D is undetermined. Trimming pared 3 bases from V and 0 bases from J, leaving 8 bases between. The CDR3 loop spans 13 amino acids. In germline, CDR1 is DFQATT, CDR2 SNEGSKA (reference sequence). The CDR3 spells CSASRAVNTEAFF. As DNA, the CDR3 is TGCAGTGCTAGTCGAGCGGTGAACACTGAAGCTTTCTTT.